This is a list of T cell receptor beta chains from one sample in a study of long-term antiretroviral therapy in people with HIV. The repertoire was sequenced with immunoSEQ multiplex PCR; TCRdb's copy has only in-frame clones and lacks some. The data show approximately 35,000 clones, 75% to 90% seen once. Specimen: unsorted PBMCs, collected 2.2 years after starting antiretroviral therapy. All receptors come from a man in his late teens or twenties with HIV. The CDR3 runs from the conserved cysteine through the conserved F or W.

v_gene	j_gene	CDR3aa
TRBV18	TRBJ2-1	CASSQGNEQFF
TRBV19	TRBJ1-1	CASTPAGQQVKRDTEAFF
TRBV10-3	TRBJ2-7	CAISDSQGSYEQYF
TRBV13	TRBJ1-5	CASSSAGSAQPQHF
TRBV5-6	TRBJ2-1	CASSSGPNNEQFF
TRBV4-1	TRBJ2-7	CASSQGSLDQDGEQYF
TRBV11-2	TRBJ2-7	CASSSGLAGISYEQYF
TRBV11-1	TRBJ2-7	CASSQPGQGAYEQYF
TRBV27	TRBJ2-7	CASSLSPLDRTYEQYF
TRBV28	TRBJ2-5	CASSLQGRVLGTQYF
TRBV19	TRBJ1-2	CASSPLGTVHGYTF
TRBV5-4	TRBJ2-5	CASSLATSGGETQYF
TRBV5-4	TRBJ2-7	CASSLEAGSSYEQYF